This T cell receptor beta chain was recorded in a study of blood T cell repertoires in COVID-19. V was clipped by 4 bases and J by 1 base, with 10 bases between them. The CDR3 has 14 residues. Germline V gene sequence: CDR1 MNHNY, CDR2 SVGAGI (reference sequence). Here immunoSEQ multiplex PCR was the method, and the copy in TCRdb shows in-frame clones only, minus some. This table has about 83,000 clones, roughly 90% appearing once. Sequencing was carried out using peripheral blood. The chain has TRBV6-6 and TRBJ1-1, with D hard to call. This receptor was identified in an elderly woman with active or convalescent COVID-19. CDR3 coding DNA: TGTGCCAGCAGTTCCCACGACAAGAACACTGAAGCTTTCTTT. The encoded protein is CASSSHDKNTEAFF.